The 23 T cell receptor beta chains presented below share a single source sample, sequenced in a study of shared clonotypes between healthy human individuals. Sequenced by immunoSEQ multiplex PCR; TCRdb stores in-frame clones only, minus some. Of 2,100,000 or so clones in the sample, 90% to 97% were seen once. Sequencing input: naive CD4+ T cells sorted from blood. Subset here: CD45RA+ positively selected. The receptor source for this set is a man aged 18 to 30 in good health.

J is TRBJ1-2 and V is TRBV6-1; tentative D call: TRBD1 (6 bases). CDR1 is MNHNS and CDR2 is SASEGT in the germline V gene. Trimming removed 8 bases from V and 5 bases from J, with 9 bases in between. There are 11 residues in the CDR3. In DNA form, the CDR3 reads TGTGCCAGCGGGACAATTTATGGCTACACCTTC. The encoded protein is CASGTIYGYTF.

The rearrangement uses TRBV7-9 and TRBJ2-7; weak D call: TRBD1 (6 bases). Looked up from germline, CDR1 is SEHNR and CDR2 is FQNEAQ (reference sequence). Trimming cost V 5 bases and J 0 bases, with 20 bases left between them. The CDR3 runs to 17 residues. The CDR3 nucleotides read TGTGCCAGCAGCGCAGCCCAACAGGGTCCAATCTCCTACGAGCAGTACTTC. Translated, it gives CASSAAQQGPISYEQYF.

CDR3 region: CASSLSGAHEQYF. In DNA, the CDR3 is TGTGCCAGCAGCTTGTCAGGGGCCCACGAGCAGTACTTC. The gene calls are TRBV5-5 and TRBJ2-7; possible D gene TRBD1, 6 bases. The V end was cut by 1 base, the J end by 5 bases, with 10 bases between. This CDR3 has 13 amino acids. The germline gives CDR1 SGHKS, CDR2 YYEKEE (reference sequence).

This chain links TRBV27 with TRBJ2-7, with 10 bases aligning to TRBD2. The CDR3 contains 16 residues. Trimming took 0 bases from V and 4 from J; bases not matched to a gene: 6. Germline V lookup: CDR1 MNHEY, CDR2 SMNVEV (reference sequence). Here the CDR3 reads CASSLSTSGGAYEQYF. For the CDR3, the DNA is TGTGCCAGCAGTTTATCAACCAGCGGGGGGGCGTACGAGCAGTACTTC.

The genes are TRBV5-4 and TRBJ1-4; 9 bases are a match to TRBD1. Trimming at V came to 4 bases and at J to 5 bases, leaving 6 bases not matched to a gene. The V gene's germline CDR1 is SGHNT and CDR2 YYREEE (reference sequence). This CDR3 is built from 15 residues. The chain's CDR3 is CASSARDRENEKLFF. CDR3 nucleotides: TGTGCCAGCAGCGCCCGGGACAGGGAAAATGAAAAACTGTTTTTT.

This rearrangement joins TRBV11-3 to TRBJ2-7; TRBD1 is a possible D gene (6 bases). The CDR3 loop spans 13 amino acids. V lost 5 bases and J 2 bases, leaving 10 bases between the germline ends. Germline V gene lookup returns CDR1 SGHNT and CDR2 YENEEA. CDR3 DNA sequence: TGTGCCAGCAGCCCCGGACAGACCTACGAGCAGTACTTC. This sequence encodes CASSPGQTYEQYF.

The chain carries TRBV28 and TRBJ2-7; no firm D call. Trimming pared 6 bases from V and 4 bases from J, leaving 13 bases between. In germline, CDR1 is MDHEN, CDR2 SYDVKM. This CDR3 has 13 amino acids. The CDR3 loop is CASRIPELYEQYF. The CDR3 DNA sequence: TGTGCCAGCAGGATCCCAGAGCTATACGAGCAGTACTTC.

A single count supports this clone. The rearrangement links TRBV10-1 to TRBJ1-4, with 8 positions matching TRBD1. The CDR3 consists of 14 residues. Per the germline V gene, CDR1 is WNHNN and CDR2 is SYGVQD (reference sequence). V lost 3 bases, J lost 10 bases, and 7 bases stayed unmatched. In DNA, the CDR3 is TGCGCCAGCAGTGACCCCCGTGACAGGGGAAAACTGTTTTTT. As protein: CASSDPRDRGKLFF.

The gene calls are TRBV9 and TRBJ2-7, with TRBD1 identical over 9 bases. The CDR3 covers 15 residues. Trimming cost V 3 bases and J 4 bases; bases outside gene matches: 8. CDR1 is SGDLS, CDR2 YYNGEE, per germline. The CDR3 loop reads CASSAKGQGGYEQYF. The CDR3, as DNA: TGTGCCAGCAGCGCAAAGGGACAGGGCGGTTACGAGCAGTACTTC.

This clone was observed a single time. The gene calls are TRBV15 and TRBJ1-5; 7 nucleotides match TRBD1. There are 17 residues in the CDR3. V was clipped by 0 bases and J by 3 bases; unmatched bases: 8. Germline loops: CDR1 LNHNV, CDR2 YYDKDF (reference sequence). The DNA for the CDR3 is TGTGCCACCAGCAGAGAGACAGGGTACCCTCTCAATCAGCCCCAGCATTTT. This encodes CATSRETGYPLNQPQHF.

V usage is TRBV7-2 and J usage is TRBJ1-2, with TRBD1 matching 8 bases. Germline lookup yields CDR1 SGHTA and CDR2 FQGNSA. The CDR3 loop spans 13 amino acids. Unmatched junction bases numbered 6, after V lost 8 bases and J lost 4 bases. CDR3 amino acids: CASGQGALYGYTF. DNA for the CDR3: TGTGCCAGCGGGCAGGGGGCCCTCTATGGCTACACCTTC.

The genes are TRBV4-3 and TRBJ2-7, with 9 bases identical to TRBD2. With 1 base clipped from V and 5 bases from J, the junction kept 6 bases outside the gene matches. The CDR3 covers 15 residues. Germline loops: CDR1 LGHNA, CDR2 YSLEER. CDR3 loop: CASSQGAGGGHEQYF. In nucleotides, the CDR3 is TGCGCCAGCAGCCAAGGGGCGGGAGGGGGTCACGAGCAGTACTTC.

The chain employs TRBV5-6 and TRBJ2-6; 7 bases fit TRBD1. CDR3 size: 16 residues. Germline assignment: CDR1 SGHDT and CDR2 YYEEEE. The V segment lost 2 bases and the J segment 0 bases; nucleotides outside the gene matches: 2. CDR3 in DNA: TGTGCCAGCAGCTTAGGACAGGCCTCTGGGGCCAACGTCCTGACTTTC. This translates into CASSLGQASGANVLTF. Together with reference TRBV5-6 and TRBJ2-6, the CDR3 gives the full variable domain: DAGVTQSPTHLIKTRGQQVTLRCSPKSGHDTVSWYQQALGQGPQFIFQYYEEEERQRGNFPDRFSGHQFPNYSSELNVNALLLGDSALYLCASSLGQASGANVLTFGAGSRLTVL.

This clone was seen at least ten times. The V call is TRBV2, the J call TRBJ1-5; possibly TRBD1 for D (5 bases). CDR1 SNHLY and CDR2 FYNNEI come from the germline V gene. This CDR3 has 12 amino acids. V shed 6 bases and J shed 8 bases, with 11 bases lying between them. CDR3 in amino acids: CASRDNEKPQHF. For the CDR3, the DNA is TGTGCCAGCAGGGACAACGAGAAGCCCCAGCATTTT.

V is TRBV29-1 and J is TRBJ1-4; tentatively, D is TRBD1 (6 bases). Germline V gene lookup returns CDR1 SQVTM and CDR2 ANQGSEA. The CDR3 spans 15 residues. Trimming took 1 base from V and 1 from J, leaving 10 bases between them. DNA for the CDR3: TGCAGCGTTGAAGGGGGGGCTGGAACTAATGAAAAACTGTTTTTT. Translating gives CSVEGGAGTNEKLFF.

The chain uses TRBV2 and TRBJ1-6; TRBD1 aligns across 9 bases. J lost 7 bases, V lost 9 bases, and 7 bases had no gene match. Germline CDR1 is SNHLY and CDR2 is FYNNEI. This CDR3 comprises 14 residues. CDR3 sequence reads: CARQQGARNSPLHF. As DNA, the CDR3 is TGTGCCAGGCAACAGGGGGCGCGGAATTCACCCCTCCACTTT.

This chain joins TRBV2 and TRBJ1-5; D is unresolved. The V and J ends lost 1 base and 5 bases respectively, with 9 bases between them. The CDR3 has 14 amino acids. Germline V gene data show CDR1 as SNHLY and CDR2 as FYNNEI. The CDR3: CASSEELSYQPQHF. CDR3 nucleotides: TGTGCCAGCAGTGAAGAGCTGAGTTATCAGCCCCAGCATTTT. Complete variable domain (other parts from reference TRBV2 and TRBJ1-5): EPEVTQTPSHQVTQMGQEVILRCVPISNHLYFYWYRQILGQKVEFLVSFYNNEISEKSEIFDDQFSVERPDGSNFTLKIRSTKLEDSAMYFCASSEELSYQPQHFGDGTRLSIL.

The chain combines TRBV6-5 with TRBJ2-7, with D possibly TRBD2 on 5 matching bases. This CDR3 contains 14 residues. Trimming took 0 bases from V and 4 from J, leaving 10 bases between them. CDR1 MNHEY and CDR2 SVGAGI come from the germline V gene. DNA of the CDR3: TGTGCCAGCAGTTACTCAGCTAGCAGGTACGAGCAGTACTTC. Protein: CASSYSASRYEQYF.

To note about this clone: Other DNA sequences in this specimen translate into the identical CDR3. This chain uses TRBV18 with TRBJ1-5; D gene unclear. With 3 bases removed from V and 0 bases from J, the gap between germline ends came to 6 bases. There are 14 residues in the CDR3. Germline values: CDR1 KGHSH, CDR2 LQKENI. The CDR3, as DNA: TGTGCCAGCTCACCCGGGGATAGCAATCAGCCCCAGCATTTT. This translates into CASSPGDSNQPQHF.

This clone was counted a single time. The chain links TRBV11-2 to TRBJ2-7, with 8 bases matching TRBD2. This CDR3 has 17 amino acids. The junction had 10 bases not matched to a gene; V was cut back by 0 bases and J by 3 bases. Germline V gene sequence: CDR1 SGHAT, CDR2 FQNNGV. CDR3 sequence: CASSLDRAAGGLYEQYF. The CDR3 nucleotides read TGTGCCAGCAGCTTAGATCGCGCCGCGGGAGGCCTCTACGAGCAGTACTTC.

CDR3 sequence reads: CASSTGDLTDTQYF. CDR3 sequence (DNA): TGTGCCAGCAGTACGGGGGATCTCACAGATACGCAGTATTTT. J is TRBJ2-3 and V is TRBV6-6, with D perhaps TRBD2 (6 bases). Germline loops: CDR1 MNHNY, CDR2 SVGAGI (reference sequence). V was cut by 5 bases and J by 2 bases, with 11 bases left in between. The CDR3 loop spans 14 amino acids.

The chain couples TRBV6-6 to TRBJ2-3; D ambiguous. Germline values: CDR1 MNHNY, CDR2 SVGAGI (reference sequence). The CDR3 covers 14 residues. V gave up 7 bases and J gave up 3 bases, with 14 bases separating them. The CDR3 nucleotides are TGTGCCAGCACCCTACGCAGGCCGACAGATACGCAGTATTTT. This translates into CASTLRRPTDTQYF.

The count of this clone is one. The V and J genes are TRBV9 and TRBJ2-3, with 9 bases aligning to TRBD2. In germline, CDR1 is SGDLS, CDR2 YYNGEE. V shed 0 bases, J shed 1 base, and the junction held 3 bases outside the gene matches. This CDR3 has 16 amino acids. The CDR3 coding sequence is TGTGCCAGCAGCGTAGGTCGCGGGAGGGGCACAGATACGCAGTATTTT. Protein: CASSVGRGRGTDTQYF.